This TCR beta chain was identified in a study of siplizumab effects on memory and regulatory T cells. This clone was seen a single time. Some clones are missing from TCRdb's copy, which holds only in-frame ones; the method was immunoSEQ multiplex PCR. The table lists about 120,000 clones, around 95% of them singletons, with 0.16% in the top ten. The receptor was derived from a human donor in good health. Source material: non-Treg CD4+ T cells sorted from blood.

Here the CDR3 DNA reads TGTGCCAGCAGCCACTACAGGGGACCCGACTACGAGCAGTACTTC. Translation: CASSHYRGPDYEQYF. The V gene is TRBV7-2, the J gene TRBJ2-7; 7 nucleotides match TRBD1. Per germline, CDR1 SGHTA and CDR2 FQGNSA. The CDR3 loop spans 15 amino acids. The trim removed 5 bases at V and 3 bases at J, leaving 10 bases unmatched.